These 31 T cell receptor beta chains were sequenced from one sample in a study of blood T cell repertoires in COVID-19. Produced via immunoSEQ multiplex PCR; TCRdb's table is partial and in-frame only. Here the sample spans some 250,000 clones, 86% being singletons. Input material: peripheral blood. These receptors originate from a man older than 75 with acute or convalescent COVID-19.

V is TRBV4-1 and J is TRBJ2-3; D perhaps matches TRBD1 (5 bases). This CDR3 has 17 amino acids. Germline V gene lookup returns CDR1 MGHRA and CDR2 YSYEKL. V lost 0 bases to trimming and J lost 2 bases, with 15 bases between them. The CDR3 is CASSQDRTAGSTDTQYF. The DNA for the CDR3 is TGCGCCAGCAGCCAAGATCGAACGGCAGGGTCCACAGATACGCAGTATTTT.

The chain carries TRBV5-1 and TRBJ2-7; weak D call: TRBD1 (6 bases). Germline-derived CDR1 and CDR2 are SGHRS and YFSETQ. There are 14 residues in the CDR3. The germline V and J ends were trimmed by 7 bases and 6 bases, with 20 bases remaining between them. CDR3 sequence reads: CASSIGQILSEQYF. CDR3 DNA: TGCGCCAGCTCCATTGGACAGATCCTCTCCGAGCAGTACTTC. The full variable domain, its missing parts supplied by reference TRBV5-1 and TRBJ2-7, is KAGVTQTPRYLIKTRGQQVTLSCSPISGHRSVSWYQQTPGQGLQFLFEYFSETQRNKGNFPGRFSGRQFSNSRSEMNVSTLELGDSALYLCASSIGQILSEQYFGPGTRLTVT.

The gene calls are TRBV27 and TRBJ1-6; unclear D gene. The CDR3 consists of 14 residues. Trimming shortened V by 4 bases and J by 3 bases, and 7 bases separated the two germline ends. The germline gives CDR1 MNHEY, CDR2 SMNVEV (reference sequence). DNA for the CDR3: TGTGCCAGCAGTTGGCGGTACTATAATTCACCCCTCCACTTT. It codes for CASSWRYYNSPLHF.

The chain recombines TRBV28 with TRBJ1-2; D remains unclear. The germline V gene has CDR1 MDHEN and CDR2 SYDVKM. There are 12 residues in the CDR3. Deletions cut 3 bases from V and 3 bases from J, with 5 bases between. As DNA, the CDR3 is TGTGCCAGCAGTTTGGCAGACTATGGCTACACCTTC. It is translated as CASSLADYGYTF.

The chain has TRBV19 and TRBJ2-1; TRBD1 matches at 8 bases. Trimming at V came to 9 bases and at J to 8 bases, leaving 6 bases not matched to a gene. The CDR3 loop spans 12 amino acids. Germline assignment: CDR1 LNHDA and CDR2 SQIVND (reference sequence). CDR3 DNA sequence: TGTGCCAGCCGAGACAGGGGCGATGAGCAGTTCTTC. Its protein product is CASRDRGDEQFF.

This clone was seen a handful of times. DNA for the CDR3: TGTGCCAGCAGTTTATCGTACAGCCCCAATCAGCCCCAGCATTTT. It yields the protein CASSLSYSPNQPQHF. V gene TRBV27 combines with J gene TRBJ1-5; D not resolved. V dropped 0 bases and J dropped 3 bases, with 9 bases sitting between them. The CDR3 length is 15 residues. Germline V gene lookup returns CDR1 MNHEY and CDR2 SMNVEV (reference sequence).

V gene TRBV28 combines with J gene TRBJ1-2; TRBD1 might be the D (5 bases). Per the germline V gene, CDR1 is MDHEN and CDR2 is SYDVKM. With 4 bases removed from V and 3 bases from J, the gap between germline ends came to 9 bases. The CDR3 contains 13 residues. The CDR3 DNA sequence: TGTGCCAGCAGTTGGGGCGGGGACTATGGCTACACCTTC. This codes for CASSWGGDYGYTF.

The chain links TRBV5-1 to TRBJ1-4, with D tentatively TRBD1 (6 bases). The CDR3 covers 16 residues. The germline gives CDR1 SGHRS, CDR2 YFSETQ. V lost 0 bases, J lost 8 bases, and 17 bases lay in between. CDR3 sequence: CASSLEGGRLNEKLFF. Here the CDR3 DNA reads TGCGCCAGCAGCTTGGAGGGGGGGAGGCTCAACGAAAAACTGTTTTTT.

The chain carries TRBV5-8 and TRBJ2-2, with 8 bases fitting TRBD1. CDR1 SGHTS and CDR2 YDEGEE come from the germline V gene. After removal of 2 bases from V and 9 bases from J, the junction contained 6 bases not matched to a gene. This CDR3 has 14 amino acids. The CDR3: CASSFGQGLRELFF. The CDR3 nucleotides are TGTGCCAGCAGCTTTGGACAGGGCTTGCGGGAGCTGTTTTTT.

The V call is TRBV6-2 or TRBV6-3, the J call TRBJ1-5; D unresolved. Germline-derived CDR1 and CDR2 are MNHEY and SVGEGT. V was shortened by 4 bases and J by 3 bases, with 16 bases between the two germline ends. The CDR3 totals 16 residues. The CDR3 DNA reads TGTGCCAGCAGTTCCCTAGGTACCCAACCCAATCAGCCCCAGCATTTT. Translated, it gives CASSSLGTQPNQPQHF.

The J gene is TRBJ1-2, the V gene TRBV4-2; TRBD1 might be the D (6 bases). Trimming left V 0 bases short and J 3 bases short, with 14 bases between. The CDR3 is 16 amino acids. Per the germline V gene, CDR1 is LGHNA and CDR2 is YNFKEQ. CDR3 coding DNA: TGTGCCAGCAGCCAAGATAGTAAGGGGGGGGACTATGGCTACACCTTC. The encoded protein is CASSQDSKGGDYGYTF.

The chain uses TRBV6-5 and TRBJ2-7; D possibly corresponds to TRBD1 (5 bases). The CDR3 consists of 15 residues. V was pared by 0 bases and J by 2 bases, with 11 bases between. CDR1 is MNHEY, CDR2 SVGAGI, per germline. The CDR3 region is CASSYSELTAYEQYF. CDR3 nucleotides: TGTGCCAGCAGTTACTCCGAGCTGACAGCCTACGAGCAGTACTTC.

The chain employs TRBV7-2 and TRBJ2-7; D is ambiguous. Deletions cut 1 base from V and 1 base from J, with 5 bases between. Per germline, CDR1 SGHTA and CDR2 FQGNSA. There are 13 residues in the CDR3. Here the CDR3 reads CASSLVESYEQYF. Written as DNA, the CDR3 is TGTGCCAGCAGCTTAGTAGAGTCCTACGAGCAGTACTTC.

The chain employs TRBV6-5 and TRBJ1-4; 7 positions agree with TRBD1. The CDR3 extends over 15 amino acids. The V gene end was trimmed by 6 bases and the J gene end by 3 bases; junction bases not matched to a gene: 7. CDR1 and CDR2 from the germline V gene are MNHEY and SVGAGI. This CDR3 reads CASRRGLGANEKLFF. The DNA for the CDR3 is TGTGCCAGCAGAAGGGGGCTAGGGGCTAATGAAAAACTGTTTTTT.

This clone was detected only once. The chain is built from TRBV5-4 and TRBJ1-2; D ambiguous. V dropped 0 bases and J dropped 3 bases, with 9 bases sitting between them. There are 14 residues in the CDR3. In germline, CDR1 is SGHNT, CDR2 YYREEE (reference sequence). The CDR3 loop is CASSLEWADYGYTF. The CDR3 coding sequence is TGTGCCAGCAGCTTGGAGTGGGCAGACTATGGCTACACCTTC.

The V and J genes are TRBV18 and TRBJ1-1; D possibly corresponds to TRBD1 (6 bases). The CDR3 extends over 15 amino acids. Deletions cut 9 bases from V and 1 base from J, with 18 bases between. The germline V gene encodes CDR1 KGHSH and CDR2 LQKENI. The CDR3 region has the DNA TGTGCCAGTCAACCAGGGGTCGGAGGGAACACTGAAGCTTTCTTT. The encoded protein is CASQPGVGGNTEAFF.

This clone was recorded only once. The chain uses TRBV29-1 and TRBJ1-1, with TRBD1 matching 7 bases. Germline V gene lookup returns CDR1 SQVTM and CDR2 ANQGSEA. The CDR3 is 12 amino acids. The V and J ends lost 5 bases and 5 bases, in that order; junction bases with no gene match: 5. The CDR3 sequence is CSVFTGVTEAFF. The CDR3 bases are TGCAGCGTTTTTACAGGGGTTACTGAAGCTTTCTTT.

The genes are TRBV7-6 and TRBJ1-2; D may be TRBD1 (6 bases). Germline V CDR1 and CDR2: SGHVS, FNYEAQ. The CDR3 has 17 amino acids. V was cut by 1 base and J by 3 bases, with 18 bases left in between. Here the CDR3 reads CASSLGTQGYFYYGYTF. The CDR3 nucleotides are TGTGCCAGCAGCTTAGGGACACAGGGATATTTTTACTATGGCTACACCTTC. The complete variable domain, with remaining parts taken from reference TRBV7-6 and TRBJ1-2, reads GAGVSQSPRYKVTKRGQDVALRCDPISGHVSLYWYRQALGQGPEFLTYFNYEAQQDKSGLPNDRFSAERPEGSISTLTIQRTEQRDSAMYRCASSLGTQGYFYYGYTFGSGTRLTVV.

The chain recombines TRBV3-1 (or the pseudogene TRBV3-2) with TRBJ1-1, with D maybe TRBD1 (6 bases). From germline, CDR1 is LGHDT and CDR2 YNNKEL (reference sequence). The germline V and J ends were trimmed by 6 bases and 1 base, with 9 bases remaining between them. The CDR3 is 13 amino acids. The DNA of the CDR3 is TGTGCCAGCAGTCCAGGGGAGAACACTGAAGCTTTCTTT. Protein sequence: CASSPGENTEAFF.

The CDR3 protein is CASSLGTQEYEQYF. DNA of the CDR3: TGTGCCAGCAGCTTAGGGACCCAGGAATACGAGCAGTACTTC. The chain has TRBV13 and TRBJ2-7; D unresolved. The ends were cut back, 0 bases at V and 4 bases at J, with 10 bases in the middle. Per germline, CDR1 PRHDT and CDR2 FYEKMQ (reference sequence). The CDR3 is 14 amino acids.

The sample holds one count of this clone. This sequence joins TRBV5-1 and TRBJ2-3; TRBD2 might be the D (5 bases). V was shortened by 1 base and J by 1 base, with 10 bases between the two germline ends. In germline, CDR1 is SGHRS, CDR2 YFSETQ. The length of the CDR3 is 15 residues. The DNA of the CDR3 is TGCGCCAGCAGCTTGCTGTTGGGAGGCACAGATACGCAGTATTTT. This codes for CASSLLLGGTDTQYF.

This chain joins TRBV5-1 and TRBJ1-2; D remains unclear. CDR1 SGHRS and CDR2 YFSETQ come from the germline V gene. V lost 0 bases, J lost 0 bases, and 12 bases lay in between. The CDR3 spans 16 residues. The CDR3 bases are TGCGCCAGCAGCTTGGTTGACTCCGGAGCTAACTATGGCTACACCTTC. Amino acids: CASSLVDSGANYGYTF.

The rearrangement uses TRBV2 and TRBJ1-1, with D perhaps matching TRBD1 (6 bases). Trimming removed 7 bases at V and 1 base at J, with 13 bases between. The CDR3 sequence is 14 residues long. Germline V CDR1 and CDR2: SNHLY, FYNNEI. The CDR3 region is CASTYRVANTEAFF. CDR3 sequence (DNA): TGTGCCAGCACGTACAGGGTGGCGAACACTGAAGCTTTCTTT.

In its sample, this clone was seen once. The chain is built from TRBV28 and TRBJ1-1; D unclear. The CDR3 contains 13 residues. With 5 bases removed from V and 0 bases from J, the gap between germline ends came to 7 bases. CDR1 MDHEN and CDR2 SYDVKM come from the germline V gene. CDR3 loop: CASSRTLNTEAFF. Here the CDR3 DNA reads TGTGCCAGCAGTCGAACACTGAACACTGAAGCTTTCTTT.

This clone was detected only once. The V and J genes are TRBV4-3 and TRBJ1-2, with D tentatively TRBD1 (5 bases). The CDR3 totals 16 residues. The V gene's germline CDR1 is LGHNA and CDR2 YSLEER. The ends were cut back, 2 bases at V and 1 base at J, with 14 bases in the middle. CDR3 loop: CASSQTWGDYNYGYTF. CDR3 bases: TGCGCCAGCAGCCAAACGTGGGGGGATTATAACTATGGCTACACCTTC.

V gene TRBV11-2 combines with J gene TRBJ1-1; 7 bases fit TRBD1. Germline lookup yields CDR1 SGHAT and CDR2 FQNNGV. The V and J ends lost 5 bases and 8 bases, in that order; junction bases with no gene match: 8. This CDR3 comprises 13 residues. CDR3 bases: TGTGCCAGCAGCACGACAGGGTACTCCGAAGCTTTCTTT. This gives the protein CASSTTGYSEAFF.

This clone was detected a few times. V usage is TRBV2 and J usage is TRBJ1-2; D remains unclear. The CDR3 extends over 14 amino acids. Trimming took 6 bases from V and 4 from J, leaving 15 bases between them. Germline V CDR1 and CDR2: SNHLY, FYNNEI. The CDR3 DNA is TGTGCCAGCAGCGCAGGAAGCTCTCGCTATGGCTACACCTTC. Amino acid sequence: CASSAGSSRYGYTF.

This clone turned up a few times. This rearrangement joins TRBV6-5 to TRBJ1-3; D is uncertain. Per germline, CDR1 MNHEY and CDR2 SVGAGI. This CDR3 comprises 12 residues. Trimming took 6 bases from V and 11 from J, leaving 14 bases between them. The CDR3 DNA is TGTGCCAGCAGCAGCCCGGGATCCGCCATATATTTT. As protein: CASSSPGSAIYF.

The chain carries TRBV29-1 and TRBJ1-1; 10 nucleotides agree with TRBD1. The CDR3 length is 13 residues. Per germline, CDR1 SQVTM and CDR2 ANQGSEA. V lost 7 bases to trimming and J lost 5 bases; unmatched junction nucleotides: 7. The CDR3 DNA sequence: TGCAGCGCCACTAGGGACAGGGGAACTGAAGCTTTCTTT. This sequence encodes CSATRDRGTEAFF. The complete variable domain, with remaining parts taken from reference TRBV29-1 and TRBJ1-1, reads SAVISQKPSRDICQRGTSLTIQCQVDSQVTMMFWYRQQPGQSLTLIATANQGSEATYESGFVIDKFPISRPNLTFSTLTVSNMSPEDSSIYLCSATRDRGTEAFFGQGTRLTVV.

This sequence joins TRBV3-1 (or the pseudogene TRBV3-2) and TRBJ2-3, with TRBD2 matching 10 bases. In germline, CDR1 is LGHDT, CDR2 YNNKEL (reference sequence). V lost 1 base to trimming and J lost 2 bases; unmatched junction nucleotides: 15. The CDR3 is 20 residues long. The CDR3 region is CASSQGLSAGGTNYTDTQYF. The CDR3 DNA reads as TGTGCCAGCAGCCAAGGCCTCTCAGCGGGGGGGACCAATTACACAGATACGCAGTATTTT.

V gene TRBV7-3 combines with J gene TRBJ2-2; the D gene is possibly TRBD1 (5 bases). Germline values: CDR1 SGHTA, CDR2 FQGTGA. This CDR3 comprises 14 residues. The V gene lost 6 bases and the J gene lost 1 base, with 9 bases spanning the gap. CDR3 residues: CASRSTGNTGELFF. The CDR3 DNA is TGTGCCAGCAGATCCACAGGGAACACCGGGGAGCTGTTTTTT.